A single sample is the source of the 13 T cell receptor beta chains below, sequenced in a study of regulatory T cells in long-lasting Graves disease. Time point given: newly diagnosed GD, antithyroid drugs for less than 3 months. RNA extracted from PBMCs served as the sequencing template. Arm-PCR with iRepertoire HTBI primers amplified the CDR3 regions for these TCR beta libraries. From the multiplex PCR reads, TCRdb called clonotypes with MiXCR, one entry per CDR3 protein. This repertoire shows about 620,000 distinct CDR3 sequences, roughly 15% found once; its top ten account for more than 15%. These data were likewise used in another study, on T cells in Graves' hyperthyroidism and ophthalmopathy.

Sample: peripheral blood mononuclear cells (PBMCs), taken at new diagnosis, from a patient treated with antithyroid drugs. These receptors were taken from a woman in her twenties or thirties with Graves disease.

In its sample, this clonotype was seen many times. The genes are TRBV6-5 and TRBJ2-5; 11 bases are a match to TRBD2. The germline gives CDR1 MNHEY, CDR2 SVGAGI. The CDR3 loop spans 17 amino acids. The V and J ends lost 4 bases and 5 bases, in that order; junction bases with no gene match: 12. The chain's CDR3 is CASSFGLSGRADETQYF. The CDR3 DNA follows: TGTGCCAGCAGTTTCGGCCTTAGCGGGAGGGCCGACGAGACCCAGTACTTC.

This sequence joins TRBV6-1 and TRBJ1-2; 7 nucleotides align to TRBD1. V lost 7 bases to trimming and J lost 8 bases; unmatched junction nucleotides: 16. This CDR3 has 15 amino acids. The germline V gene has CDR1 MNHNS and CDR2 SASEGT. Here the CDR3 DNA reads TGTGCCAGCACCTCCAGGGCCTCCTCAGGGGGAGGCTACACCTTC. This codes for CASTSRASSGGGYTF.

This clonotype was picked up a small number of times. V gene TRBV18 combines with J gene TRBJ2-2; maybe TRBD1 (5 bases). CDR3 size: 15 residues. The V end lost 5 bases, the J end lost 3 bases, and 13 bases lay between the germline ends. CDR1 KGHSH and CDR2 LQKENI come from the germline V gene. The CDR3 here is CASSMGQGHTGELFF. The CDR3 DNA is TGTGCCAGCTCAATGGGGCAAGGGCACACCGGGGAGCTGTTTTTT. The full variable domain, rest sourced from reference TRBV18 and TRBJ2-2, is NAGVMQNPRHLVRRRGQEARLRCSPMKGHSHVYWYRQLPEEGLKFMVYLQKENIIDESGMPKERFSAEFPKEGPSILRIQQVVRGDSAAYFCASSMGQGHTGELFFGEGSRLTVL.

Concerning this clonotype itself: This could be a read error, since a much larger clone is one nucleotide away. J is TRBJ2-5 and V is TRBV20-1; D unclear. There are 12 residues in the CDR3. From germline, CDR1 is DFQATT and CDR2 SNEGSKA (reference sequence). The V end lost 5 bases, the J end lost 1 base, and 8 bases lay between the germline ends. CDR3 nucleotides: TGCAGTGCTGCCGTGTCCCAAGAGACCCAGTACTTC. Encoded protein: CSAAVSQETQYF.

This clonotype occurred a few times. The chain employs TRBV12-3 or TRBV12-4 and TRBJ2-3; 8 positions agree with TRBD2. Trimming took 5 bases from V and 3 from J; bases not matched to a gene: 7. The CDR3 covers 15 residues. The CDR3 region is CASSQFSGVTDTQYF. The CDR3 nucleotides are TGTGCCAGCAGTCAGTTTAGCGGGGTTACAGATACGCAGTATTTT.

The chain couples TRBV6-1 to TRBJ2-7; tentative D call: TRBD1 (7 bases). Germline CDR1 reads MNHNS; CDR2 reads SASEGT. The CDR3 runs 15 residues. Trimming took off 6 bases at V and 4 bases at J, with 19 bases between the two ends. As DNA, the CDR3 is TGTGCCAGCAGAAGGGGGGCGGGACAGCCTTACGAGCAGTACTTC. Translating it yields CASRRGAGQPYEQYF.

This clonotype was counted a few times. The rearrangement joins TRBV30 to TRBJ2-5; D call uncertain. The CDR3 spans 13 residues. Germline assignment: CDR1 GTSNPN and CDR2 SVGIG (reference sequence). V lost 3 bases and J lost 4, with 12 bases in between. The CDR3 DNA follows: TGTGCCTGGAGCCCCACCATATTAGAGACCCAGTACTTC. This encodes CAWSPTILETQYF.

This clonotype came up a few times. The CDR3: CASSEAGLYEQFF. The CDR3 nucleotides read TGTGCCAGCAGTGAAGCGGGGCTATATGAGCAGTTCTTC. The rearrangement uses TRBV6-1 and TRBJ2-1; possibly TRBD1 for D (5 bases). This CDR3 spans 13 amino acids. V was cut by 0 bases and J by 8 bases, with 8 bases left in between. Germline V gene sequence: CDR1 MNHNS, CDR2 SASEGT.

The rearrangement uses TRBV5-8 and TRBJ2-3; the D is unclear. Germline V gene sequence: CDR1 SGHTS, CDR2 YDEGEE. The CDR3 length is 16 residues. V was clipped by 4 bases and J by 1 base, with 16 bases between them. The CDR3 spells CASSQALTGGTDTQYF. The DNA of the CDR3 is TGTGCCAGCAGCCAGGCACTGACTGGGGGCACAGATACGCAGTATTTT. The full variable domain, in which reference TRBV5-8 and TRBJ2-3 provide the parts outside the CDR3, is EAGVTQSPTHLIKTRGQQATLRCSPISGHTSVYWYQQALGLGLQFLLWYDEGEERNRGNFPPRFSGRQFPNYSSELNVNALELEDSALYLCASSQALTGGTDTQYFGPGTRLTVL.

Comment on this clonotype: Given a much more abundant clone one base away, this may be a read error. The genes are TRBV10-3 and TRBJ1-2; D call uncertain. Germline V lookup: CDR1 ENHRY, CDR2 SYGVKD. The CDR3 has 13 amino acids. V was cut by 4 bases and J by 8 bases, with 14 bases left in between. CDR3 nucleotides: TGTGCCATCAGTGCGGGCAAAGCGATCGGCTACACCTTC. As protein: CAISAGKAIGYTF.

The CDR3 coding sequence is TGCAGTGCTATAACTAATGAAAAACTGTTTTTT. It codes for CSAITNEKLFF. The rearrangement uses TRBV20-1 and TRBJ1-4; D unresolved. This CDR3 comprises 11 residues. The V end lost 4 bases, the J end lost 1 base, and 1 base lay between the germline ends. Germline CDR1 DFQATT, CDR2 SNEGSKA (reference sequence).

A single count supports this clonotype. The rearrangement links TRBV7-9 to TRBJ2-7; 8 bases align to TRBD1. The J call is doubtful: the DNA matches TRBJ1-2 better. CDR3 length: 15 residues. In germline, CDR1 is SEHNR, CDR2 FQNEAQ (reference sequence). CDR3 protein: CASSVTGDADYGYTF. The CDR3 DNA follows: TGTGCCAGCAGCGTGACAGGGGATGCGGACTATGGCTACACCTTC.

This chain uses TRBV5-1 with TRBJ2-7; weak D call: TRBD1 (6 bases). V lost 4 bases, J lost 3 bases, and 11 bases lay in between. CDR3 length: 13 residues. Germline CDR1 is SGHRS and CDR2 is YFSETQ. As DNA, the CDR3 is TGCGCCAGCAGCGAGGACAGAATCTACGAGCAGTACTTC. Translating it yields CASSEDRIYEQYF.